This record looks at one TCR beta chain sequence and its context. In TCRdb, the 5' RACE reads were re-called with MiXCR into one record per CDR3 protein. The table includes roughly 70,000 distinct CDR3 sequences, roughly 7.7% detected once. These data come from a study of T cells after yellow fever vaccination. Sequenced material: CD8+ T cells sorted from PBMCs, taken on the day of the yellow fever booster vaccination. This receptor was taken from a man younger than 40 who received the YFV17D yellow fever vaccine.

CDR3 sequence: CATSDSTLAVLEDTQYF. The DNA of the CDR3 is TGTGCCACCAGTGACTCGACGCTAGCGGTCCTTGAAGATACGCAGTATTTT. The rearrangement uses TRBV24-1 and TRBJ2-3, with TRBD2 identical over 7 bases. Per the germline V gene, CDR1 is KGHDR and CDR2 is SFDVKD. The J segment lost 5 bases and the V segment lost 4 bases, leaving 14 bases of the junction unmatched. The CDR3 extends over 17 amino acids.